What follows are 16 T cell receptor beta chains derived from one specimen sequenced in a study of graft-versus-host responses after intestinal transplantation. No antigen has been identified for these receptors. This table comes from immunoSEQ multiplex PCR, and its TCRdb copy is limited to in-frame clones, with some not included. This table has 20,000 to 25,000 clones, 82% appearing once. This specimen consisted of unstimulated CD8+ T cells sorted from spleen or lymph node cells, obtained before transplant. All receptors derive from a human donor who was the organ donor for an intestinal transplant.

This CDR3 reads CASSLSRGYGYTF. The CDR3 region has the DNA TGTGCCAGCAGTTTATCACGGGGTTATGGCTACACCTTC. This chain joins TRBV27 and TRBJ1-2; no definite D call. The CDR3 is made up of 13 amino acids. CDR1 is MNHEY, CDR2 SMNVEV, per germline (reference sequence). Trimming removed 0 bases at V and 5 bases at J, with 7 bases between.

The V call is TRBV25-1, the J call TRBJ2-1, with a possible D match to TRBD2 (5 bases). V shed 4 bases and J shed 7 bases, with 17 bases lying between them. Germline V gene sequence: CDR1 MGHDK, CDR2 SYGVNS. The CDR3 has 15 residues. Written as DNA, the CDR3 is TGTGCCAGCAGTGGGACTGGGGTAAGAAGAAATGAGCAGTTCTTC. Translating it yields CASSGTGVRRNEQFF.

The sample holds a few counts of this clone. The chain is built from TRBV7-9 and TRBJ1-1; D remains ambiguous. Germline CDR1 and CDR2: SEHNR and FQNEAQ (reference sequence). Trimming cost V 7 bases and J 1 base, with 13 bases left between them. CDR3 length: 14 residues. The CDR3 DNA reads TGTGCCAGCATCAAGACACCTTCGAACACTGAAGCTTTCTTT. Its translation is CASIKTPSNTEAFF.

This chain connects TRBV12-5 to TRBJ2-4; D is perhaps TRBD1 (5 bases). Per the germline V gene, CDR1 is LGHNT and CDR2 is FRNRAP. The CDR3 is 15 residues long. The V end lost 3 bases, the J end lost 0 bases, and 9 bases lay between the germline ends. CDR3 sequence (DNA): TGTGCTAGTGGTTTTGACAGTCTAGCCAAAAACATTCAGTACTTC. It is translated as CASGFDSLAKNIQYF.

This chain joins TRBV11-3 and TRBJ2-7; D unclear. The V end lost 0 bases, the J end lost 5 bases, and 8 bases lay between the germline ends. CDR3 length equals 13 residues. CDR1 is SGHNT and CDR2 is YENEEA in the germline V gene. The CDR3 coding sequence is TGTGCCAGCAGCTTAGAGCCTCGGGACGAGCAGTACTTC. The encoded protein is CASSLEPRDEQYF.

The V and J genes are TRBV7-8 and TRBJ2-7, with D unclear. Germline V lookup: CDR1 SGHVS, CDR2 FQNEAQ. This CDR3 is 14 amino acids long. Deletions cut 3 bases from V and 3 bases from J, with 12 bases between. The CDR3 loop is CASSLPWNNYEQYF. CDR3 in DNA: TGTGCCAGCAGCTTGCCTTGGAACAACTACGAGCAGTACTTC.

The chain recombines TRBV11-2 with TRBJ2-3; tentative D call: TRBD2 (6 bases). The V gene lost 4 bases and the J gene lost 0 bases, with 14 bases spanning the gap. The CDR3 runs to 16 residues. Germline CDR1 and CDR2: SGHAT and FQNNGV. The CDR3 nucleotides read TGTGCCAGCAGCTCGTTAGCGGATTCTAGCACAGATACGCAGTATTTT. Its protein product is CASSSLADSSTDTQYF. The whole variable domain, remainder taken from reference TRBV11-2 and TRBJ2-3, is EAGVAQSPRYKIIEKRQSVAFWCNPISGHATLYWYQQILGQGPKLLIQFQNNGVVDDSQLPKDRFSAERLKGVDSTLKIQPAKLEDSAVYLCASSSLADSSTDTQYFGPGTRLTVL.

The chain has TRBV10-1 and TRBJ2-7; 9 nucleotides match TRBD1. The V segment lost 10 bases and the J segment 3 bases; nucleotides outside the gene matches: 10. CDR1 is WNHNN, CDR2 SYGVQD, per germline (reference sequence). CDR3 length: 14 amino acids. CDR3 coding DNA: TGCGCCACCCTGGGACAGGGAGGGAACTACGAGCAGTACTTC. Translated, it gives CATLGQGGNYEQYF.

V is TRBV7-8 and J is TRBJ2-1; 7 bases match TRBD1. The V and J ends lost 7 bases and 7 bases, in that order; junction bases with no gene match: 7. The CDR3 sequence is 13 residues long. Germline V gene data show CDR1 as SGHVS and CDR2 as FQNEAQ. Here the CDR3 DNA reads TGTGCCAGCAAACCGGGACAGATAAATGAGCAGTTCTTC. This sequence encodes CASKPGQINEQFF.

This clone has more than one count but fewer than ten. The gene calls are TRBV5-1 and TRBJ1-2, with D perhaps matching TRBD1 (6 bases). CDR1 SGHRS and CDR2 YFSETQ come from the germline V gene. Trimming took off 0 bases at V and 4 bases at J, with 13 bases between the two ends. The CDR3 runs to 15 residues. The DNA of the CDR3 is TGCGCCAGCAGCTTGGCCTGGGGGCCCCTCTATGGCTACACCTTC. This encodes CASSLAWGPLYGYTF.

This clone came up a few times. The CDR3 bases are TGTGCCAGCAGTTTAAAGGGGGCGGCTAATGGCTACACCTTC. Translation gives CASSLKGAANGYTF. The chain recombines TRBV27 with TRBJ1-2; 7 bases are shared with TRBD1. V shed 2 bases, J shed 6 bases, and the junction held 6 bases outside the gene matches. Looked up from germline, CDR1 is MNHEY and CDR2 is SMNVEV (reference sequence). The CDR3 is 14 residues long.

This clone has a handful of counts. The chain uses TRBV9 and TRBJ1-1, with D possibly matching TRBD1 (6 bases). CDR3 length: 15 amino acids. Germline CDR1 and CDR2: SGDLS and YYNGEE. V lost 3 bases, J lost 0 bases, and 12 bases lay in between. The CDR3: CASSAYGGLNTEAFF. The CDR3, as DNA: TGTGCCAGCAGCGCCTACGGGGGGCTGAACACTGAAGCTTTCTTT.

V gene TRBV27 combines with J gene TRBJ2-5; D might be TRBD2 (5 bases). The end of the DNA is better explained by TRBJ2-7, so the J call may be wrong. Per germline, CDR1 MNHEY and CDR2 SMNVEV (reference sequence). This CDR3 comprises 15 residues. CDR3 loop: CASSFSASSSYEQYF. The CDR3 DNA follows: TGTGCCAGCAGTTTTTCAGCTAGCTCCTCCTACGAGCAGTACTTC.

This clone has only one observation. The chain links TRBV19 to TRBJ2-7; the match to TRBD2 covers 7 bases. Germline loops: CDR1 LNHDA, CDR2 SQIVND (reference sequence). Trimming took 5 bases from V and 2 from J; bases not matched to a gene: 12. This CDR3 has 16 amino acids. The CDR3 coding sequence is TGTGCCAGTAGTCTGCTCGGGGGGACTTCAGCCTACGAGCAGTACTTC. This translates into CASSLLGGTSAYEQYF.

The CDR3 DNA follows: TGTGCCAGTAGTATCGCACCTCGGAGTAGTCAGCCCCAGCATTTT. The encoded protein is CASSIAPRSSQPQHF. The chain joins TRBV19 to TRBJ1-5; D is unclear. The V gene lost 3 bases and the J gene lost 6 bases, with 15 bases spanning the gap. The germline CDR1 and CDR2 sequences are LNHDA and SQIVND (reference sequence). CDR3 length: 15 amino acids.

The rearrangement joins TRBV5-5 to TRBJ2-7, with 7 bases lining up with TRBD1. The junction had 19 bases not matched to a gene; V was cut back by 4 bases and J by 6 bases. This CDR3 spans 17 amino acids. Per germline, CDR1 SGHKS and CDR2 YYEKEE (reference sequence). CDR3 DNA sequence: TGTGCCAGCAGCCCCTGGCCAACCCGGGACAGTTGGGGCGAGCAGTACTTC. Translation gives CASSPWPTRDSWGEQYF.